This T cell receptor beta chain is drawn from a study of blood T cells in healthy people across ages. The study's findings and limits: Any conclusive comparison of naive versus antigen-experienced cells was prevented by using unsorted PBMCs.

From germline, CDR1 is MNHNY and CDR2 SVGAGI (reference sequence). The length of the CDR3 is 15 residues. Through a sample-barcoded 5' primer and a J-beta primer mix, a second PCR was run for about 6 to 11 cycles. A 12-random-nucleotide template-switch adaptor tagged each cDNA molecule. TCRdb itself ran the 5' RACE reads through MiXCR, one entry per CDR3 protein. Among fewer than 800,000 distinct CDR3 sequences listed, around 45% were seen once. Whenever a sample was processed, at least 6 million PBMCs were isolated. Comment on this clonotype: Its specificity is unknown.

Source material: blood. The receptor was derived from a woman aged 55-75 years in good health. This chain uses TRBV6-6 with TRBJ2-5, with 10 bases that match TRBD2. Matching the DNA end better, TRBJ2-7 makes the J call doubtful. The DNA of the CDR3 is TGTGCCAGCAGCGACCCAGCGGGAGGGCCCAACGAGCAGTACTTC. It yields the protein CASSDPAGGPNEQYF.